These 18 T cell receptor beta chains came from one sample sequenced in a study of CD8 T cells in Susac syndrome. Random hexamers primed reverse transcription of 0.5 to 1 ug RNA. TCRdb recomputed calls from the immunoSEQ multiplex PCR reads with MiXCR, one row per CDR3 protein. The top ten hold 0.75% of the sample, which has approximately 54,000 distinct CDR3 sequences, approximately 95% seen once. Sequenced sample: CD8+ T cells from PBMCs. The receptor set was obtained from a human donor with Susac syndrome.

This chain links TRBV7-9 with TRBJ2-3, with D possibly being TRBD2 (5 bases). The V gene's germline CDR1 is SEHNR and CDR2 FQNEAQ (reference sequence). The CDR3 has 14 amino acids. V shed 7 bases and J shed 2 bases, with 13 bases lying between them. CDR3 in DNA: TGTGCCAGCACTGGCGGAGGACCCACAGATACGCAGTATTTT. It specifies CASTGGGPTDTQYF. Together with reference TRBV7-9 and TRBJ2-3, the CDR3 gives the full variable domain: DTGVSQNPRHKITKRGQNVTFRCDPISEHNRLYWYRQTLGQGPEFLTYFQNEAQLEKSRLLSDRFSAERPKGSFSTLEIQRTEQGDSAMYLCASTGGGPTDTQYFGPGTRLTVL.

This chain links TRBV2 with TRBJ2-1; a weak D match, TRBD1 (6 bases). V lost 7 bases to trimming and J lost 0 bases, with 13 bases between them. Germline V gene sequence: CDR1 SNHLY, CDR2 FYNNEI. The CDR3 consists of 15 residues. This CDR3 reads CASTSDSFSYNEQFF. Here the CDR3 DNA reads TGTGCCAGCACCTCGGACAGCTTCTCCTACAATGAGCAGTTCTTC.

This clonotype was detected only once. The V call is TRBV5-6, the J call TRBJ2-1; the match to TRBD2 covers 8 bases. With 2 bases clipped from V and 4 bases from J, the junction kept 5 bases outside the gene matches. This CDR3 is built from 15 residues. Germline lookup yields CDR1 SGHDT and CDR2 YYEEEE. The CDR3 DNA is TGTGCCAGCAGCTTCCCAGCGGGGGTGTACAATGAGCAGTTCTTC. Translating gives CASSFPAGVYNEQFF.

CDR3 loop: CASSQDRRGREGYTF. CDR3 coding DNA: TGCGCCAGCAGCCAAGATAGAAGGGGGCGGGAGGGCTACACCTTC. This chain joins TRBV4-3 and TRBJ1-2, with 7 nucleotides matching TRBD1. The CDR3 totals 15 residues. CDR1 and CDR2 from the germline V gene are LGHNA and YSLEER. Trimming cost V 0 bases and J 8 bases; bases outside gene matches: 9.

This chain joins TRBV3-1 and TRBJ1-1, with D perhaps matching TRBD1 (6 bases). Germline CDR1 LGHDT, CDR2 YNNKEL (reference sequence). The CDR3 totals 14 residues. V was cut by 0 bases and J by 5 bases, with 10 bases left in between. Here the CDR3 DNA reads TGTGCCAGCAGCCAAGAGGGGGGCAGGACTGAAGCTTTCTTT. This gives the protein CASSQEGGRTEAFF.

V is TRBV19 and J is TRBJ2-7; D possibly corresponds to TRBD2 (5 bases). Germline V CDR1 and CDR2: LNHDA, SQIVND (reference sequence). The CDR3 consists of 15 residues. The germline V and J ends were trimmed by 5 bases and 0 bases, with 14 bases remaining between them. The CDR3 DNA follows: TGTGCCAGTAGTGGTGCGGGCGCATCCTCCTACGAGCAGTACTTC. Protein sequence: CASSGAGASSYEQYF. The full variable domain, rest sourced from reference TRBV19 and TRBJ2-7, is DGGITQSPKYLFRKEGQNVTLSCEQNLNHDAMYWYRQDPGQGLRLIYYSQIVNDFQKGDIAEGYSVSREKKESFPLTVTSAQKNPTAFYLCASSGAGASSYEQYFGPGTRLTVT.

The chain employs TRBV12-3 or TRBV12-4 and TRBJ2-5; 7 bases map to TRBD1. The trim removed 5 bases at V and 0 bases at J, leaving 9 bases unmatched. This CDR3 comprises 16 residues. The chain's CDR3 is CASSPGQPVYQETQYF. For the CDR3, the DNA is TGTGCCAGCAGTCCGGGACAGCCCGTGTACCAAGAGACCCAGTACTTC.

The chain couples TRBV5-1 to TRBJ2-5; TRBD1 aligns across 7 bases. The CDR3 totals 14 residues. The germline CDR1 and CDR2 sequences are SGHRS and YFSETQ. The V gene end was trimmed by 3 bases and the J gene end by 5 bases; junction bases not matched to a gene: 7. The CDR3 loop reads CASSSETGLETQYF. CDR3 in DNA: TGCGCCAGCAGCTCAGAGACAGGGTTGGAGACCCAGTACTTC.

The chain recombines TRBV29-1 with TRBJ1-1; the match to TRBD1 covers 7 bases. Germline CDR1 is SQVTM and CDR2 is ANQGSEA. V shed 4 bases, J shed 1 base, and the junction held 6 bases outside the gene matches. This CDR3 comprises 14 residues. The CDR3 protein is CSVVERTGNTEAFF. CDR3 nucleotides: TGCAGCGTTGTTGAGCGGACAGGGAACACTGAAGCTTTCTTT.

The J gene is TRBJ2-7, the V gene TRBV28; 7 bases line up with TRBD1. V lost 4 bases and J lost 1; bases outside the gene matches: 7. There are 15 residues in the CDR3. The germline V gene has CDR1 MDHEN and CDR2 SYDVKM. DNA for the CDR3: TGTGCCAGCAGTTCCCTCCGGGACAGTTCCTACGAGCAGTACTTC. This gives the protein CASSSLRDSSYEQYF.

The chain uses TRBV28 and TRBJ2-3; 14 nucleotides align to TRBD2. The CDR3 totals 18 residues. Germline trimming cut 3 bases from V and 6 bases from J; bases unmatched to any gene: 11. Per the germline V gene, CDR1 is MDHEN and CDR2 is SYDVKM. CDR3 nucleotides: TGTGCCAGCAGTTTGTTACGACTAGCGGGGGGGCCTGACGATACGCAGTATTTT. Protein: CASSLLRLAGGPDDTQYF.

This chain connects TRBV12-3 or TRBV12-4 to TRBJ1-5; D is possibly TRBD1 (5 bases). Trimming pared 7 bases from V and 4 bases from J, leaving 17 bases between. The CDR3 is 15 amino acids. DNA for the CDR3: TGTGCCAGCAAAGAGCCGGGACCGGGTAATCAGCCCCAGCATTTT. This translates into CASKEPGPGNQPQHF.

V is TRBV5-1 and J is TRBJ2-1, with TRBD2 matching 11 bases. There are 18 residues in the CDR3. Trimming took 3 bases from V and 5 from J; bases not matched to a gene: 13. Germline CDR1 and CDR2: SGHRS and YFSETQ. CDR3 nucleotide sequence: TGCGCCAGCAGCTCGACGGGACTAGCGGACTCCGCCGACAATGAGCAGTTCTTC. Its protein is CASSSTGLADSADNEQFF. Full variable domain (remainder filled in from reference TRBV5-1 and TRBJ2-1): KAGVTQTPRYLIKTRGQQVTLSCSPISGHRSVSWYQQTPGQGLQFLFEYFSETQRNKGNFPGRFSGRQFSNSRSEMNVSTLELGDSALYLCASSSTGLADSADNEQFFGPGTRLTVL.

The genes are TRBV9 and TRBJ2-5; D may be TRBD1 (6 bases). The CDR3 covers 13 residues. The germline V gene has CDR1 SGDLS and CDR2 YYNGEE. V was pared by 2 bases and J by 3 bases, with 8 bases between. The DNA of the CDR3 is TGTGCCAGCAGCGTCGGACAGAAAGAGACCCAGTACTTC. Its protein product is CASSVGQKETQYF.

The rearrangement links TRBV29-1 to TRBJ1-2; D perhaps matches TRBD1 (5 bases). Germline-derived CDR1 and CDR2 are SQVTM and ANQGSEA. V lost 0 bases and J lost 8, with 13 bases in between. The CDR3 has 13 residues. The CDR3 loop reads CSVEDGRGIGYTF. In DNA form, the CDR3 reads TGCAGCGTTGAAGATGGGAGGGGCATCGGCTACACCTTC.

This rearrangement joins TRBV2 to TRBJ2-7; a possible D gene is TRBD1 (6 bases). The V gene's germline CDR1 is SNHLY and CDR2 FYNNEI. Trimming left V 7 bases short and J 0 bases short, with 13 bases between. There are 14 residues in the CDR3. The CDR3 protein is CASKDRPSSYEQYF. The DNA for the CDR3 is TGTGCCAGCAAAGACAGGCCGAGCTCCTACGAGCAGTACTTC.

V usage is TRBV7-9 and J usage is TRBJ1-1; no definite D call. Germline V lookup: CDR1 SEHNR, CDR2 FQNEAQ (reference sequence). The CDR3 covers 13 residues. Trimming stripped 3 bases from V and 7 bases from J, with 12 bases between. The CDR3 reads CASSLSAGDEAFF. In DNA form, the CDR3 reads TGTGCCAGCAGCTTGTCTGCCGGCGATGAAGCTTTCTTT.

This clonotype was observed once. The J gene is TRBJ1-6, the V gene TRBV5-4; no definite D call. This CDR3 has 17 residues. V was clipped by 0 bases and J by 7 bases, with 17 bases between them. Germline V gene data show CDR1 as SGHNT and CDR2 as YYREEE (reference sequence). The CDR3 sequence is CASSLDPGLNRNSPLHF. Written as DNA, the CDR3 is TGTGCCAGCAGCTTGGACCCAGGACTGAACAGAAATTCACCCCTCCACTTT.